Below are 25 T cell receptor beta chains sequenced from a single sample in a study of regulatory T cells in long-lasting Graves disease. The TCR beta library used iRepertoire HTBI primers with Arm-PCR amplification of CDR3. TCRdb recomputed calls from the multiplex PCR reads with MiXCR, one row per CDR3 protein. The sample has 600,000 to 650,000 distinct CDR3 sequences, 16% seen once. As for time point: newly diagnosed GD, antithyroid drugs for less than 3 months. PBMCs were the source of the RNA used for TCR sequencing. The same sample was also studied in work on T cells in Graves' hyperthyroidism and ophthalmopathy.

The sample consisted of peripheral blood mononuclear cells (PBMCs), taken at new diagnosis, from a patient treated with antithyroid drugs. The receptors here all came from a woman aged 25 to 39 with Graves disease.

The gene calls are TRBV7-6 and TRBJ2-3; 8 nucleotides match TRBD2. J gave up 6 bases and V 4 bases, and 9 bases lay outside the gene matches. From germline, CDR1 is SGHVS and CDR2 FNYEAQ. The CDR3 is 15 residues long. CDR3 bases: TGTGCCAGCAGCTCCCAGCCGGGAGGGTCGGATACGCAGTATTTT. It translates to CASSSQPGGSDTQYF.

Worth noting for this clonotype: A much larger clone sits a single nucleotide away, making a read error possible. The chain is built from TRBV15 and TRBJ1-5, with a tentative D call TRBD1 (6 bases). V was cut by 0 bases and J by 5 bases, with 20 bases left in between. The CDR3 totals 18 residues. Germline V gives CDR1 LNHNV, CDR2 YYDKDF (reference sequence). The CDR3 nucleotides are TGTGCCACCAGCAGAGAGGGGTCCGGGACACACCATTATCAGCCCCAGCATTTT. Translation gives CATSREGSGTHHYQPQHF. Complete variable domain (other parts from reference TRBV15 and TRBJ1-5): DAMVIQNPRYQVTQFGKPVTLSCSQTLNHNVMYWYQQKSSQAPKLLFHYYDKDFNNEADTPDNFQSRRPNTSFCFLDIRSPGLGDTAMYLCATSREGSGTHHYQPQHFGDGTRLSIL.

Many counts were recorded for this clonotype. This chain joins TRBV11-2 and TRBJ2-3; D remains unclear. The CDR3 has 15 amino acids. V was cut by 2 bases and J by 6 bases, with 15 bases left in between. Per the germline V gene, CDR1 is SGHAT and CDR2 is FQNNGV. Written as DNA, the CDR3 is TGTGCCAGCAGCTTATTTGACGGCGATCTGGATACGCAGTATTTT. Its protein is CASSLFDGDLDTQYF. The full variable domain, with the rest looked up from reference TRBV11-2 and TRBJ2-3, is EAGVAQSPRYKIIEKRQSVAFWCNPISGHATLYWYQQILGQGPKLLIQFQNNGVVDDSQLPKDRFSAERLKGVDSTLKIQPAKLEDSAVYLCASSLFDGDLDTQYFGPGTRLTVL.

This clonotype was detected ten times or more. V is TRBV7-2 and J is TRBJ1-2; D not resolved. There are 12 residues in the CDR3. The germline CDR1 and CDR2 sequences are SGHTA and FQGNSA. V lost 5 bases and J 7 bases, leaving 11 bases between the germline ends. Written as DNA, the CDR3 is TGTGCCAGCAGCCCCCTTACTCTTGGCTACACCTTC. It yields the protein CASSPLTLGYTF.

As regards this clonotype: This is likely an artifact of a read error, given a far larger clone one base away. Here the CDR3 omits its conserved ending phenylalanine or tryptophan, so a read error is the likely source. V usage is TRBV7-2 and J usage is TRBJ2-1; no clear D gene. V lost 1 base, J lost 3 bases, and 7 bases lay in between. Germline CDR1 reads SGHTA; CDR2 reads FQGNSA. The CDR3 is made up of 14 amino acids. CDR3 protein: CASSLGLVYNEQFL. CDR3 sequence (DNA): TGTGCCAGCAGCTTAGGCCTAGTCTACAATGAGCAGTTCCTC.

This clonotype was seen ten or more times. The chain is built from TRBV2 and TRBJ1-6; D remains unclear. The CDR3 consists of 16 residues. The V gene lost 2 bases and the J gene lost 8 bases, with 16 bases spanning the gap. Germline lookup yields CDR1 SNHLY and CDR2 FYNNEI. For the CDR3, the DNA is TGTGCCAGCAGTGAAAGACACGGCGCTGGGGATTCACCCCTCCACTTT. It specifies CASSERHGAGDSPLHF.

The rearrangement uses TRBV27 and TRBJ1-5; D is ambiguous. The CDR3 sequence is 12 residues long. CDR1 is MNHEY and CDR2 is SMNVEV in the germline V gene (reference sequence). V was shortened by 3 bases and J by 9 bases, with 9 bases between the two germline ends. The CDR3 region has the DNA TGTGCCAGCAGTTTGAGAGGATCGCCCCAGCATTTT. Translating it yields CASSLRGSPQHF.

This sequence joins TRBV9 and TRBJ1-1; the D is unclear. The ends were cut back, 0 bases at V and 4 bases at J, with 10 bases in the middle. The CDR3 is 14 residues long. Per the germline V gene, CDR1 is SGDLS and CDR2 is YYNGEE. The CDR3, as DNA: TGTGCCAGCAGCGTAGCTACAAGTCGCACTGAAGCTTTCTTT. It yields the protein CASSVATSRTEAFF.

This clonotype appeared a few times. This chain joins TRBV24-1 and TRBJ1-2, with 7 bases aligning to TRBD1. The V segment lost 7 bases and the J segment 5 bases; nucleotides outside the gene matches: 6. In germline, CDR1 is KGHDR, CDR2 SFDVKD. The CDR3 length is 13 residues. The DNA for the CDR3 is TGTGCCACCAGCCCCGGACAGGCTTATGGCTACACCTTC. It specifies CATSPGQAYGYTF.

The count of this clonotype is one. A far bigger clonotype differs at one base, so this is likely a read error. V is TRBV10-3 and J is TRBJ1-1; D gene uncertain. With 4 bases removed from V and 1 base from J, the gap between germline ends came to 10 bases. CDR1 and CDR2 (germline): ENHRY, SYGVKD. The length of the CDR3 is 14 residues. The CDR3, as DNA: TGTGCCATCAGTGGCCCTGACGGGAACACTGAAGCTTTCTTT. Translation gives CAISGPDGNTEAFF.

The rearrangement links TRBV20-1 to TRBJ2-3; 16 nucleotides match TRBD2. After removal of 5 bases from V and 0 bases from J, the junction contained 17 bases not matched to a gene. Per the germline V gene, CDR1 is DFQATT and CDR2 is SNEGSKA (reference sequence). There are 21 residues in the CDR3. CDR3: CSALPIPGLAGGRPSTDTQYF. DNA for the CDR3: TGCAGTGCTCTTCCCATTCCGGGACTAGCGGGAGGGCGGCCCAGCACAGATACGCAGTATTTT.

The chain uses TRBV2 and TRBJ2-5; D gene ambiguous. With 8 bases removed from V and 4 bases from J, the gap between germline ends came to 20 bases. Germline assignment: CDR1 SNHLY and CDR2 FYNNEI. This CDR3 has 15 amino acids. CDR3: CASRLWVGILETQYF. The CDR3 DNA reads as TGTGCCAGCCGACTTTGGGTTGGGATTTTAGAGACCCAGTACTTC.

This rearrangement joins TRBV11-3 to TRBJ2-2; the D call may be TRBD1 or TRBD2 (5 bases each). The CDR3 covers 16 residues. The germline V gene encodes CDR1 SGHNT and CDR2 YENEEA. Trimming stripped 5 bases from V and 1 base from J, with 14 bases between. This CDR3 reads CASSPGPTENTGELFF. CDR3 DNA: TGTGCCAGCAGCCCGGGGCCGACAGAGAACACCGGGGAGCTGTTTTTT. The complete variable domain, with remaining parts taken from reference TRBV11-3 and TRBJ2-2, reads EAGVVQSPRYKIIEKKQPVAFWCNPISGHNTLYWYLQNLGQGPELLIRYENEEAVDDSQLPKDRFSAERLKGVDSTLKIQPAELGDSAVYLCASSPGPTENTGELFFGEGSRLTVL.

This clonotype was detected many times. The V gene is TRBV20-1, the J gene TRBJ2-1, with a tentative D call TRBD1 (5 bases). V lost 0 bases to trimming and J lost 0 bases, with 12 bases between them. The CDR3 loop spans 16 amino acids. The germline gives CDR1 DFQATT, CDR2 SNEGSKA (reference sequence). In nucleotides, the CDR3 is TGCAGTGCTAGAGATCTGGGGCGTAGCTCCTACAATGAGCAGTTCTTC. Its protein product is CSARDLGRSSYNEQFF.

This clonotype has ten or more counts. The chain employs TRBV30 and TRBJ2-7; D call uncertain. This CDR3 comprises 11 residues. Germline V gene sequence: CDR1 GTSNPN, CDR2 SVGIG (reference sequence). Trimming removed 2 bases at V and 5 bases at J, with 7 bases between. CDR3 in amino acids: CAWSTLHEQYF. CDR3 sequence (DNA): TGTGCCTGGAGTACGCTTCACGAGCAGTACTTC. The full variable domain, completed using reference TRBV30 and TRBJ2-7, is SQTIHQWPATLVQPVGSPLSLECTVEGTSNPNLYWYRQAAGRGLQLLFYSVGIGQISSEVPQNLSASRPQDRQFILSSKKLLLSDSGFYLCAWSTLHEQYFGPGTRLTVT.

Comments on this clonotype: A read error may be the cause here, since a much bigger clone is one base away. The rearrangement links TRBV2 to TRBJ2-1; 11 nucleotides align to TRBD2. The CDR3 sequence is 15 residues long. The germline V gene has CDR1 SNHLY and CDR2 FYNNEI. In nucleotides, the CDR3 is TGTGCCAGCAGGCGGGGTAGCGGGAGGGGGAATGAGCAGCTCTTC. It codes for CASRRGSGRGNEQLF.

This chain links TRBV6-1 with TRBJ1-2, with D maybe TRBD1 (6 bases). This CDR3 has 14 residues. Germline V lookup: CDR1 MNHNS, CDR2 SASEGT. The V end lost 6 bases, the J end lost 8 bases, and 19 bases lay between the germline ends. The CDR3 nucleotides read TGTGCCAGCAGCGAGGGGCTGTCGGGGGCCGGCTACACCTTC. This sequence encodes CASSEGLSGAGYTF.

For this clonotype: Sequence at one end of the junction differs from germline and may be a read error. CDR3 protein: CASSRQGTQGTQYF. In DNA form, the CDR3 reads TGTGCCAGCAGTCGACAGGGGACCCAAGGGACCCAGTACTTC. V is TRBV27 and J is TRBJ2-5; 8 nucleotides line up with TRBD1. The CDR3 runs 14 residues. CDR1 MNHEY and CDR2 SMNVEV come from the germline V gene (reference sequence).

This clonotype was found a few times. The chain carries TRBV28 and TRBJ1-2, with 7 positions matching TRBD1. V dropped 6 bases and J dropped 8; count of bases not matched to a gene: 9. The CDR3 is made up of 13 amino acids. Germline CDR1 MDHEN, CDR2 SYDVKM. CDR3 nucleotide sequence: TGTGCCAGCAGCTTAGGGGGCGAATACGGCTACACCTTC. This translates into CASSLGGEYGYTF.

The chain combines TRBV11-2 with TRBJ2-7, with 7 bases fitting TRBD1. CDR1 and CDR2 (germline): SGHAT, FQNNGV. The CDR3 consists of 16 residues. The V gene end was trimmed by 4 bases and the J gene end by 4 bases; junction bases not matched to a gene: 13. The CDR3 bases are TGTGCCAGCAGCTCTCTGAGGGGACAGAACACTTACGAGCAGTACTTC. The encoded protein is CASSSLRGQNTYEQYF.

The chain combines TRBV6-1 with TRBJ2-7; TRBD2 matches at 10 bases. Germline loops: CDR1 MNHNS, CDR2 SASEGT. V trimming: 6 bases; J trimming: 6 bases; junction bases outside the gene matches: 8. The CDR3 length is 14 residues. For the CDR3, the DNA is TGTGCCAGCAGCTTCCTAGCGGGAGCTTCCGAGCAGTACTTC. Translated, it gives CASSFLAGASEQYF.

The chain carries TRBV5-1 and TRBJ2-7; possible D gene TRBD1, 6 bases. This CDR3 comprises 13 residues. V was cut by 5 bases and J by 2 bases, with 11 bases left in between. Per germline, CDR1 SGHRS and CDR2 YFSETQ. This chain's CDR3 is CASSHRDTYEQYF. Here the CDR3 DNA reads TGCGCCAGCAGTCACCGGGACACCTACGAGCAGTACTTC.

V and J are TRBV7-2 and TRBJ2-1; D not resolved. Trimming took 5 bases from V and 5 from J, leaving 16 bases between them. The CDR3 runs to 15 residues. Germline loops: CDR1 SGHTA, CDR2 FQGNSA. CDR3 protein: CASSAWSRSDNEQFF. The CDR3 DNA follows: TGTGCCAGCAGCGCCTGGAGCAGGAGTGACAATGAGCAGTTCTTC.

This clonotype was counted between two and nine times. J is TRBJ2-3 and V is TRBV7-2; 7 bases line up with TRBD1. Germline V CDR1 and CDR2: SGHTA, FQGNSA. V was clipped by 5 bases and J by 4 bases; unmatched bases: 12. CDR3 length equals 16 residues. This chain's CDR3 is CASSPGGHSPPDTQYF. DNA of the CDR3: TGTGCCAGCAGCCCAGGGGGACACTCTCCACCAGATACGCAGTATTTT.

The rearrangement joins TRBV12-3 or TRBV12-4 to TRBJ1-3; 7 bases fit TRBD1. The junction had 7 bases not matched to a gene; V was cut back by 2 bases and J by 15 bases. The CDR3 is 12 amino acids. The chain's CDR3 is CASSLNRGTEYF. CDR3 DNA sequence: TGTGCCAGCAGTTTAAATCGGGGGACAGAATATTTT.